A selection of T cell receptor beta chains follows, all from one sample in a study of blood T cells in healthy people across ages. TCRdb re-derived calls from the 5' RACE reads in MiXCR, one entry per CDR3 protein. The table shows 1.5 million to 2 million distinct CDR3 sequences, with about 50% occurring only once. The sequenced sample was blood. The receptors shown here come from a woman in her thirties or forties in good health. Each CDR3 is given with its conserved first and last residue. D genes are given only for firm matches. Clone sizes are given selectively: once, few, many, or a class where the clone is expanded.

J gene,D gene,clone size,V gene,CDR3 protein,CDR3 DNA
TRBJ2-5,TRBD2,-,TRBV23-1,CASSQSVVAGGTIKKETQYF,TGCGCCAGCAGTCAATCGGTAGTAGCGGGGGGCACAATTAAGAAGGAGACCCAGTACTTC
TRBJ1-6,-,-,TRBV6-5,CASSYISLSSYNSPLHF,TGTGCCAGCAGTTACATTTCACTGAGCTCCTATAATTCACCCCTCCACTTT
TRBJ2-7,TRBD1,-,TRBV2,CASNGRGSNEQYF,TGTGCCAGCAATGGCAGGGGGAGTAACGAGCAGTACTTC
TRBJ1-2,-,-,TRBV20-1,CSARVPRNYGYTF,TGCAGTGCTAGAGTACCGAGAAACTATGGCTACACCTTC
TRBJ2-7,-,few,TRBV9,CASSANTGNEQYF,TGTGCCAGCAGCGCGAATACAGGGAACGAGCAGTACTTC
TRBJ2-5,-,few,TRBV7-2,CASRAVQETQYF,TGTGCCAGCAGGGCAGTCCAAGAGACCCAGTACTTC
TRBJ1-4,-,-,TRBV25-1,CASSDLRQGKLFF,TGTGCCAGCAGTGATTTGCGGCAGGGAAAACTGTTTTTT
TRBJ2-3,-,-,TRBV28,CASSDKTDTQYF,TGTGCCAGCAGTGACAAGACAGATACGCAGTATTTT
TRBJ2-6,-,-,TRBV27,CASSLRGVPGANVLTF,TGTGCCAGCAGTTTAAGGGGAGTCCCTGGGGCCAACGTCCTGACTTTC
TRBJ1-2,-,few,TRBV7-2,CASSNVAAGYTF,TGTGCCAGCAGTAACGTGGCCGCGGGCTACACCTTC
TRBJ2-1,-,-,TRBV9,CASSVSSGGGNEQFF,TGTGCCAGCAGTGTTTCTAGCGGAGGGGGCAATGAGCAGTTCTTC
TRBJ1-6,TRBD1,once,TRBV6-5,CASSLNPGQGSGSPLHF,TGTGCCAGCAGCTTAAACCCGGGACAGGGGTCGGGTTCACCCCTCCACTTT
TRBJ2-1,TRBD2,-,TRBV29-1,CSVESRGGGHRDEQFF,TGCAGCGTTGAATCTCGCGGGGGGGGCCACCGCGACGAGCAGTTCTTC
TRBJ2-5,TRBD2,few,TRBV24-1,CATSRASGGSKTQYF,TGTGCCACCAGTAGGGCTAGCGGGGGTTCTAAGACCCAGTACTTC
TRBJ2-3,TRBD2,-,TRBV18,CASSPLAGGYEDTQYF,TGTGCCAGCTCACCCTTAGCGGGGGGCTACGAAGATACGCAGTATTTT